This T cell receptor (beta chain) was sequenced during a study of preoperative IRX-2 immunotherapy in early breast cancer (dated by TCRdb to 2018 to 2020). The sample's treatment or condition, from its label and the paper: preoperative locoregional IRX-2 cytokine immunotherapy. The samples were obtained from a phase Ib study that tested preoperative, locoregional IRX-2 cytokine immunotherapy meant to prime immune responses. Donors were patients with early-stage breast cancer who received IRX-2 before surgery. The library was made by the immunoSEQ multiplex PCR assay. What TCRdb holds here is the immuneACCESS table cut down to in-frame rearrangements. Part of the clones is not present; checked against another copy, under half of the missing clones reflect an unresolved V gene, and the others are unexplained. This sample comprises approximately 27,000 clones, over 75% of them detected only once. The top ten clonotypes cover roughly 1.3% of the sample.

Details on this clone: Its recognized antigen is unknown. Base qualities are not provided; no much larger clone lies one nucleotide away.

The clonotype was recovered from a human donor with breast cancer. The sequenced sample was lymph node tissue, obtained after IRX-2 immunotherapy.

The CDR3 in this case is CASSPRTGRRNTEAFF. The DNA is TGTGCCAGCAGTCCACGGACAGGCCGTAGGAACACTGAAGCTTTCTTT. The chain is made from TRBV6-8 and TRBJ1-1, with 7 middle bases fitting TRBD1. Taken from cysteine to phenylalanine, the CDR3 has 16 residues. The read is trimmed to its CDR3 DNA, 48 bases read in frame from base 1. Trimming accounts for 5 bases at V and 1 base at J, while the number of junction bases matched to no gene is 10. Reading the germline V gene gives CDR1 MNHGY and CDR2 SAAAGT.